Below, 24 T cell receptor beta chains from the same sample are listed, as sequenced in a study of monozygotic twins with inflammatory bowel disease. Reanalyzing the 5' RACE reads, TCRdb keeps one entry per CDR3 protein, without DNA. Listed are a few hundred thousand distinct CDR3 sequences; 5.6% falls within the top ten. The sample was blood. The receptor source for this set is a human donor with ulcerative colitis or Crohn's disease, or a healthy co-twin of an affected twin (not recorded which).

The chain links TRBV5-1 to TRBJ1-5. The CDR3 runs 15 residues. Germline V gene data show CDR1 as SGHRS and CDR2 as YFSETQ. The CDR3 protein is CASSSSGVPFEPQHF.

The J gene is TRBJ1-1, the V gene TRBV20-1; TCRdb outputs TRBD1, but without DNA this stays unchecked. Germline V gene sequence: CDR1 DFQATT, CDR2 SNEGSKA (reference sequence). The CDR3 is 15 residues long. CDR3 region: CSARRDRRLNTEAFF.

J is TRBJ2-1 and V is TRBV15; no DNA is available, so the TRBD1 call from TCRdb remains unchecked. Germline CDR1 and CDR2: LNHNV and YYDKDF (reference sequence). The CDR3 is 16 amino acids. The CDR3 loop is CATSREARTDVYEQFF.

The rearrangement uses TRBV7-9 and TRBJ2-2; TCRdb gives TRBD1 as the D gene, but with no DNA this cannot be confirmed. Germline V gene sequence: CDR1 SEHNR, CDR2 FQNEAQ (reference sequence). The CDR3 runs to 15 residues. The CDR3 spells CASSPRGPLAEELFF.

The genes are TRBV7-2 and TRBJ2-3; lacking DNA, the TRBD2 call made by TCRdb goes unchecked. The CDR3 sequence is 17 residues long. Germline V CDR1 and CDR2: SGHTA, FQGNSA. This chain's CDR3 is CASSSLASGLAGDTQYF. Full variable domain (remainder filled in from reference TRBV7-2 and TRBJ2-3): GAGVSQSPSNKVTEKGKDVELRCDPISGHTALYWYRQSLGQGLEFLIYFQGNSAPDKSGLPSDRFSAERTGGSVSTLTIQRTQQEDSAVYLCASSSLASGLAGDTQYFGPGTRLTVL.

This sequence joins TRBV24-1 and TRBJ2-3; TCRdb designates TRBD2, a call that cannot be tested without DNA. Germline CDR1 and CDR2: KGHDR and SFDVKD. This CDR3 spans 13 amino acids. The chain's CDR3 is CATRTSGADTQYF.

V and J are TRBV6-1 and TRBJ2-3; TCRdb designates TRBD1, a call that cannot be tested without DNA. This CDR3 is 18 amino acids long. Germline CDR1 and CDR2: MNHNS and SASEGT. CDR3: CASNKGGGGRIRTDTQYF.

The chain is built from TRBV20-1 and TRBJ2-7. The CDR3 runs to 13 residues. The V gene's germline CDR1 is DFQATT and CDR2 SNEGSKA (reference sequence). This CDR3 reads CSAREAASYEQYF.

The rearrangement uses TRBV6-2 or TRBV6-3 and TRBJ2-5; the D call from TCRdb, TRBD2, cannot be confirmed without DNA. Per the germline V gene, CDR1 is MNHEY and CDR2 is SVGEGT. The CDR3 is 15 amino acids. The CDR3 region is CASSYPLAGVETQYF.

This chain uses TRBV5-5 with TRBJ2-4; lacking DNA, the TRBD1 call made by TCRdb goes unchecked. Germline V gene sequence: CDR1 SGHKS, CDR2 YYEKEE (reference sequence). This CDR3 comprises 17 residues. CDR3 in amino acids: CASSGGTGDWTKNIQYF. The whole variable domain, filled in from reference TRBV5-5 and TRBJ2-4, reads DAGVTQSPTHLIKTRGQQVTLRCSPISGHKSVSWYQQVLGQGPQFIFQYYEKEERGRGNFPDRFSARQFPNYSSELNVNALLLGDSALYLCASSGGTGDWTKNIQYFGAGTRLSVL.

The V gene is TRBV5-4, the J gene TRBJ2-2. The CDR3 extends over 12 amino acids. CDR1 SGHNT and CDR2 YYREEE come from the germline V gene (reference sequence). The CDR3 here is CANYGRTGELFF.

The rearrangement uses TRBV12-3 or TRBV12-4 and TRBJ1-1. The CDR3 contains 17 residues. The CDR3 loop reads CASIPRGEGRGSTEAFF.

The chain employs TRBV2 and TRBJ1-6. From germline, CDR1 is SNHLY and CDR2 FYNNEI. This CDR3 comprises 14 residues. CDR3 residues: CASRRRQTNSPLHF.

This chain connects TRBV6-1 to TRBJ2-2. This CDR3 region has 16 residues. The V gene's germline CDR1 is MNHNS and CDR2 SASEGT. The CDR3 loop reads CASSKTKTDYTRELFF.

CDR3 sequence reads: CASRGVNSNSPLHF. The rearrangement links TRBV27 to TRBJ1-6; lacking DNA, the TRBD1 call made by TCRdb goes unchecked. Germline values: CDR1 MNHEY, CDR2 SMNVEV (reference sequence). The CDR3 loop spans 14 amino acids.

The CDR3 reads CASSEMGAGNTGELFF. V gene TRBV2 combines with J gene TRBJ2-2; absent DNA, TCRdb's TRBD1 call cannot be checked. Per the germline V gene, CDR1 is SNHLY and CDR2 is FYNNEI. This CDR3 region has 16 residues.

CDR3: CASSPGLGIREQFF. The chain recombines TRBV18 with TRBJ2-1; absent DNA, TCRdb's TRBD2 call cannot be checked. The germline CDR1 and CDR2 sequences are KGHSH and LQKENI. The CDR3 extends over 14 amino acids.

The chain uses TRBV7-2 and TRBJ1-1. The CDR3 extends over 14 amino acids. Per germline, CDR1 SGHTA and CDR2 FQGNSA. This CDR3 reads CASSLALMRAEAFF.

The chain combines TRBV7-3 with TRBJ2-7; with no DNA, the TCRdb D assignment of TRBD1 cannot be verified. This CDR3 has 15 residues. Germline V gives CDR1 SGHTA, CDR2 FQGTGA. CDR3 amino acids: CASSPAGAHSYEQYF.

The chain links TRBV20-1 to TRBJ1-2. CDR1 and CDR2 from the germline V gene are DFQATT and SNEGSKA (reference sequence). This CDR3 is built from 14 residues. The CDR3 is CSAREDGNPYGYTF.

The chain employs TRBV7-9 and TRBJ1-1; the D call from TCRdb, TRBD1, cannot be confirmed without DNA. Germline V gene data show CDR1 as SEHNR and CDR2 as FQNEAQ (reference sequence). CDR3 length equals 16 residues. The CDR3 region is CASSPRGTPLNTEAFF.

The gene calls are TRBV19 and TRBJ1-3. The CDR3 has 16 residues. Germline lookup yields CDR1 LNHDA and CDR2 SQIVND (reference sequence). CDR3: CASSANSGDRRNTIYF.

This chain connects TRBV28 to TRBJ2-6. This CDR3 region has 12 residues. CDR1 is MDHEN, CDR2 SYDVKM, per germline. CDR3 region: CASSSPANVLTF. The whole variable domain, remainder taken from reference TRBV28 and TRBJ2-6, is DVKVTQSSRYLVKRTGEKVFLECVQDMDHENMFWYRQDPGLGLRLIYFSYDVKMKEKGDIPEGYSVSREKKERFSLILESASTNQTSMYLCASSSPANVLTFGAGSRLTVL.

The chain combines TRBV21-1 with TRBJ2-5; TCRdb proposes TRBD1, but this gene call is untestable without DNA. TRBV21-1 has pseudogene status. The length of the CDR3 is 14 residues. The chain's CDR3 is CASSSGDRVKTQYF.